The 24 T cell receptor beta chains below were found in one sample sequenced in a study of T cells expressing NK-cell markers. TCRdb reprocessed the 5' RACE reads, with one entry per CDR3 protein and no DNA. The listing contains 400,000 to 550,000 distinct CDR3 sequences. The source material was blood T cells: a sorted CD56 or NKG2C T cell subset, CD4+ or CD8+ T cells, or bulk PBMC T cells (not recorded which). The receptors come from a woman aged 18-69 years in good health.

The rearrangement uses TRBV3-1 and TRBJ2-2; the D call from TCRdb, TRBD2, cannot be confirmed without DNA. This CDR3 contains 16 residues. Germline V gene sequence: CDR1 LGHDT, CDR2 YNNKEL (reference sequence). Here the CDR3 reads CASSHETSGASGELFF. Supplemented by reference TRBV3-1 and TRBJ2-2, the full variable domain reads DTAVSQTPKYLVTQMGNDKSIKCEQNLGHDTMYWYKQDSKKFLKIMFSYNNKELIINETVPNRFSPKSPDKAHLNLHINSLELGDSAVYFCASSHETSGASGELFFGEGSRLTVL.

The rearrangement links TRBV4-1 to TRBJ2-1; TCRdb calls TRBD1, which cannot be checked without DNA. Germline CDR1 MGHRA, CDR2 YSYEKL. CDR3 length: 17 amino acids. The CDR3 region is CASSHVPLSGSNNEQFF.

J is TRBJ2-2 and V is TRBV5-1; TCRdb lists TRBD2, though no DNA is available to test this call. Germline CDR1 SGHRS, CDR2 YFSETQ. CDR3 length equals 18 residues. The CDR3 is CASSRSPGLAGVTGELFF.

The chain joins TRBV28 to TRBJ1-4; with no DNA, the TCRdb D assignment of TRBD1 cannot be verified. This CDR3 is 14 amino acids long. CDR1 MDHEN and CDR2 SYDVKM come from the germline V gene. The CDR3 here is CASSFRGRNEKLFF.

This chain joins TRBV7-8 and TRBJ1-1; there is no DNA to check the TCRdb D call of TRBD1. From germline, CDR1 is SGHVS and CDR2 FQNEAQ. The CDR3 runs to 18 residues. The CDR3: CASSRQGGTGPPVPEAFF.

The chain combines TRBV7-9 with TRBJ1-1; with no DNA, the TCRdb D assignment of TRBD1 cannot be verified. This CDR3 has 15 amino acids. Germline V gene data show CDR1 as SEHNR and CDR2 as FQNEAQ (reference sequence). The chain's CDR3 is CASRPLRGPNTEAFF.

The CDR3 here is CASSFTANNEQFF. The chain carries TRBV12-3 or TRBV12-4 and TRBJ2-1. This CDR3 comprises 13 residues.

CDR3 region: CASSSQGGYSGANVLTF. The chain joins TRBV11-2 to TRBJ2-6; the D call of TRBD1 rests on TCRdb alone, since no DNA is present to check it. This CDR3 contains 17 residues. Germline assignment: CDR1 SGHAT and CDR2 FQNNGV. Drawing the rest from reference TRBV11-2 and TRBJ2-6, the complete variable domain is EAGVAQSPRYKIIEKRQSVAFWCNPISGHATLYWYQQILGQGPKLLIQFQNNGVVDDSQLPKDRFSAERLKGVDSTLKIQPAKLEDSAVYLCASSSQGGYSGANVLTFGAGSRLTVL.

The chain combines TRBV20-1 with TRBJ1-1. CDR1 DFQATT and CDR2 SNEGSKA come from the germline V gene (reference sequence). The CDR3 consists of 11 residues. This CDR3 reads CSATDHTEAFF.

This sequence joins TRBV3-1 and TRBJ2-7; without DNA, the TCRdb call of TRBD2 cannot be checked. Germline V gives CDR1 LGHDT, CDR2 YNNKEL (reference sequence). The CDR3 has 19 amino acids. This CDR3 is CASSQDCILRLAGEGEQYF.

The V and J genes are TRBV12-3 or TRBV12-4 and TRBJ2-1; the TCRdb call, TRBD1, lacks DNA for checking. This CDR3 region has 15 residues. CDR3: CASSTWGALYNEQFF.

The rearrangement uses TRBV6-2 or TRBV6-3 and TRBJ2-1; the TCRdb D gene call, TRBD1, has no DNA to confirm it. The germline CDR1 and CDR2 sequences are MNHEY and SVGEGT. This CDR3 is 16 amino acids long. Here the CDR3 reads CASSYPSGGRDNEQFF.

This chain connects TRBV12-3 or TRBV12-4 to TRBJ1-6. The CDR3 extends over 16 amino acids. The CDR3 here is CASSLSASSYNSPLHF.

The chain links TRBV4-1 to TRBJ1-1. Germline V lookup: CDR1 MGHRA, CDR2 YSYEKL. The CDR3 spans 12 residues. The CDR3 spells CARKRWITEAFF.

The chain carries TRBV20-1 and TRBJ2-3; TCRdb proposes TRBD2, but this gene call is untestable without DNA. The CDR3 contains 15 residues. Germline CDR1 and CDR2: DFQATT and SNEGSKA (reference sequence). The CDR3 sequence is CSGSGTSSDTDTQYF.

The chain links TRBV5-1 to TRBJ2-5; TCRdb designates TRBD2, a call that cannot be tested without DNA. CDR1 is SGHRS, CDR2 YFSETQ, per germline. CDR3 size: 13 residues. CDR3 region: CASRAGWEETQYF.

This chain joins TRBV3-1 and TRBJ2-3; lacking DNA, the TRBD2 call made by TCRdb goes unchecked. The CDR3 sequence is 13 residues long. Germline V lookup: CDR1 LGHDT, CDR2 YNNKEL (reference sequence). The CDR3 sequence is CASSRTSLDTQYF.

CDR3 amino acids: CASSQAAGTTEAFF. The chain carries TRBV4-3 and TRBJ1-1. CDR1 and CDR2 from the germline V gene are LGHNA and YSLEER. This CDR3 comprises 14 residues.

This sequence joins TRBV25-1 and TRBJ1-3. Germline loops: CDR1 MGHDK, CDR2 SYGVNS. The length of the CDR3 is 16 residues. CDR3 sequence: CASTGPRYLSGNTIYF.

The chain uses TRBV5-6 and TRBJ2-4. Germline CDR1 is SGHDT and CDR2 is YYEEEE. The CDR3 is made up of 14 amino acids. The CDR3 sequence: CASSLGISKNIQYF.

The V gene is TRBV29-1, the J gene TRBJ2-7; TCRdb lists TRBD1, though no DNA is available to test this call. The CDR3 spans 13 residues. Germline CDR1 SQVTM, CDR2 ANQGSEA. CDR3 amino acids: CSVGQGTSYEQYF.

This chain uses TRBV14 with TRBJ1-1. Germline loops: CDR1 SGHDN, CDR2 FVKESK. The length of the CDR3 is 13 residues. Here the CDR3 reads CASSQLGGTEAFF.

This chain joins TRBV5-6 and TRBJ2-1; TCRdb indicates TRBD2, and absent DNA this call remains unverified. This CDR3 region has 17 residues. Germline assignment: CDR1 SGHDT and CDR2 YYEEEE. The CDR3 region is CASSFGTSGIGDNEQFF.

The chain recombines TRBV5-1 with TRBJ1-1. CDR3 length: 14 residues. The germline V gene has CDR1 SGHRS and CDR2 YFSETQ. CDR3 protein: CASSLVPATTEAFF. The variable domain in full, with the rest retrieved from reference TRBV5-1 and TRBJ1-1, is KAGVTQTPRYLIKTRGQQVTLSCSPISGHRSVSWYQQTPGQGLQFLFEYFSETQRNKGNFPGRFSGRQFSNSRSEMNVSTLELGDSALYLCASSLVPATTEAFFGQGTRLTVV.